One and the same sample provided the 5 T cell receptor beta chains below, sequenced in a study of T cells in women clearing cervical HPV infection. Using immunoSEQ multiplex PCR, the repertoire was profiled, and TCRdb retains in-frame clones only, with some absent. The ten top clones account for around 10%, within a sample of approximately 18,000 clones. Sequencing input: blood buffy coat. Source of these receptors: a woman between 18 and 70 years old with a cervical HPV16 infection that either progressed to CIN3+ or cleared (not recorded which).

On this clone: The read ends 3 residues early relative to the CDR3; the germline J gene fills the gap. The chain has TRBV7-3 and TRBJ1-1; 7 bases match TRBD1. Germline V gene data show CDR1 as SGHTA and CDR2 as FQGTGA. The CDR3 has 14 amino acids. The CDR3 loop is CASSALGGGSTAFF. The DNA read from the CDR3 is TGTGCCAGCAGTGCCCTAGGGGGCGGGTCGACC.

As to this clone: The missing CDR3 end, 3 residues past where the read stops, is filled in from the germline J gene. The rearrangement links TRBV5-5 to TRBJ1-6; the D is unclear. The V gene's germline CDR1 is SGHKS and CDR2 YYEKEE (reference sequence). The V and J ends lost 1 base and 8 bases respectively, with 10 bases between them. The CDR3 runs 14 residues. CDR3 sequence reads: CASSLRVADSPLHF. The sequenced part of the CDR3 DNA is TGTGCCAGCAGCTTGCGGGTAGCAGATTCACCC. Full variable domain (outside the CDR3, taken from reference TRBV5-5 and TRBJ1-6): DAGVTQSPTHLIKTRGQQVTLRCSPISGHKSVSWYQQVLGQGPQFIFQYYEKEERGRGNFPDRFSARQFPNYSSELNVNALLLGDSALYLCASSLRVADSPLHFGNGTRLTVT.

Of note for this clone: With the read ending 3 residues before the CDR3 end, the germline J gene is used to fill in that end. The chain combines TRBV20-1 with TRBJ2-1, with 11 bases aligning to TRBD1. The germline CDR1 and CDR2 sequences are DFQATT and SNEGSKA (reference sequence). With V trimmed by 3 bases and J by 0 bases, 10 bases remained unmatched. The CDR3 totals 18 residues. CDR3 residues: CSASPGDRGTSSYNEQFF. The sequenced part of the CDR3 DNA is TGCAGTGCTAGTCCCGGGGACAGGGGGACGAGCTCCTACAATGAG.

As regards this clone: The CDR3 end falls 3 residues outside the read, so it is completed with the germline J gene. The chain joins TRBV10-3 to TRBJ1-2; TRBD1 matches 7 bases. This CDR3 region has 14 residues. Losses at the gene ends were 0 bases for V and 6 bases for J; bases not matched to a gene: 4. CDR1 and CDR2 (germline): ENHRY, SYGVKD. Partial CDR3 DNA: TGTGCCATCAGTGAGTCTTCGACAGGGAATGGC. Protein sequence: CAISESSTGNG. The CDR3, in full, reads CAISESSTGNGYTF.

On this clone: Read data end 3 residues before the CDR3 end; the end is taken from the germline J gene. J is TRBJ2-3 and V is TRBV19; 7 bases fit TRBD1. The CDR3 runs 13 residues. Germline loops: CDR1 LNHDA, CDR2 SQIVND (reference sequence). Germline trimming cut 5 bases from V and 6 bases from J; bases unmatched to any gene: 5. CDR3 DNA, as far as it was read: TGTGCCAGTAGTTCCACAGGGGCCGATACG. This codes for CASSSTGADT. From start to end, the CDR3 is CASSSTGADTQYF.